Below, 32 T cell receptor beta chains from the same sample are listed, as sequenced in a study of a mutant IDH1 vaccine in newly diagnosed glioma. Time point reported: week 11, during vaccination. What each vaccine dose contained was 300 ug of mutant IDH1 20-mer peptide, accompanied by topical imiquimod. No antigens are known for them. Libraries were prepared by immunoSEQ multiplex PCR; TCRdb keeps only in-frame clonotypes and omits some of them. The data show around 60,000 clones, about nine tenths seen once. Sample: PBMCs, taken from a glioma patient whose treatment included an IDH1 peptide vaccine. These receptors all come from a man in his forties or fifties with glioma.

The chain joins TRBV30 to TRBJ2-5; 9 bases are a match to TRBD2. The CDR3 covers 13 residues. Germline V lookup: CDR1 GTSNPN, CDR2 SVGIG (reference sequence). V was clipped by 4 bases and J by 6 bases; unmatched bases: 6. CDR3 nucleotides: TGTGCCTGGACTAGCGGGGCCCGACAGACCCAGTACTTC. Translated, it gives CAWTSGARQTQYF.

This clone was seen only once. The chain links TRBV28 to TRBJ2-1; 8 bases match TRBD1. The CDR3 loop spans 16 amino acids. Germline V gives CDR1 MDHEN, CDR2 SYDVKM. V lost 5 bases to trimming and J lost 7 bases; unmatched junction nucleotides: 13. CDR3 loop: CASSTPTGGSRNEQFF. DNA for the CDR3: TGTGCCAGCAGTACACCAACAGGGGGTAGTAGAAATGAGCAGTTCTTC.

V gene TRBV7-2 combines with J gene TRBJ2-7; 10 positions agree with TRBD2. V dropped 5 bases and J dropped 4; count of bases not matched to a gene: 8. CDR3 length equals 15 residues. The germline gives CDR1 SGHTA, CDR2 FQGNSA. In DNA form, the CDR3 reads TGTGCCAGCAGCCCAGGGCCTAGCGGGGGATACGAGCAGTACTTC. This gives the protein CASSPGPSGGYEQYF.

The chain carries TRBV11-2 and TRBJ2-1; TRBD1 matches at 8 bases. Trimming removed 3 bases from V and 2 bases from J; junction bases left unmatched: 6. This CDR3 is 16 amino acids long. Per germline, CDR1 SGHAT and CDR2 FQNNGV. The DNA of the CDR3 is TGTGCCAGCAGCTTCTTTACGGGACAGGCCTACAATGAGCAGTTCTTC. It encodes CASSFFTGQAYNEQFF.

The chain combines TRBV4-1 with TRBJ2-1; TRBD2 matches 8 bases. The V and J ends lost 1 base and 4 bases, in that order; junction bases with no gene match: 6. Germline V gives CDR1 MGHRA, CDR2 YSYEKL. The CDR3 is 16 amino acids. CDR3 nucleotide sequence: TGCGCCAGCAGCCAAGCCCCTAGCGGGTCTTACAATGAGCAGTTCTTC. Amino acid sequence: CASSQAPSGSYNEQFF.

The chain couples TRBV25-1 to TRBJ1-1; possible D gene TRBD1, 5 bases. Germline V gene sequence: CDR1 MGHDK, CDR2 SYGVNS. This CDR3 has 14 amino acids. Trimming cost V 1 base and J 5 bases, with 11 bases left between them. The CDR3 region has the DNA TGTGCCAGCAGTGAATGGGGGGAGGGAACTGAAGCTTTCTTT. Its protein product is CASSEWGEGTEAFF.

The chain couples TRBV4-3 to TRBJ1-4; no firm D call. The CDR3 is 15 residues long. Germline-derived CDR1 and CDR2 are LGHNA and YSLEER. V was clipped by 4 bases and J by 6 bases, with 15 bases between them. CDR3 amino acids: CASSLRALGHEKLFF. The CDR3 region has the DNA TGCGCCAGCAGCCTCCGAGCACTCGGGCATGAAAAACTGTTTTTT.

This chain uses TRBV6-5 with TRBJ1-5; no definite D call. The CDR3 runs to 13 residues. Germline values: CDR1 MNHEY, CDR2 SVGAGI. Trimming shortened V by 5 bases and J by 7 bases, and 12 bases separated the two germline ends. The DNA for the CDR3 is TGTGCCAGCAGTCGGATGGTATCCCAGCCCCAGCATTTT. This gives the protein CASSRMVSQPQHF.

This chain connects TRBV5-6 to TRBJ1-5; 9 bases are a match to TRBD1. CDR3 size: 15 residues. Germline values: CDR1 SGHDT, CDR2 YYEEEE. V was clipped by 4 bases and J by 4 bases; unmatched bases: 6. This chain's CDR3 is CASSEWTGANQPQHF. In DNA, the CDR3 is TGTGCCAGCAGCGAATGGACAGGGGCTAATCAGCCCCAGCATTTT.

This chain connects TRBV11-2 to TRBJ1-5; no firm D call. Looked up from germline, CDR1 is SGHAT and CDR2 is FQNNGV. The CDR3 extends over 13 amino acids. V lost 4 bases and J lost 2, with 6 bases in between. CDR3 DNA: TGTGCCAGCAGCTCTTCGGGCAATCAGCCCCAGCATTTT. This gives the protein CASSSSGNQPQHF. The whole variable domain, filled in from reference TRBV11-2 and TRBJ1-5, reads EAGVAQSPRYKIIEKRQSVAFWCNPISGHATLYWYQQILGQGPKLLIQFQNNGVVDDSQLPKDRFSAERLKGVDSTLKIQPAKLEDSAVYLCASSSSGNQPQHFGDGTRLSIL.

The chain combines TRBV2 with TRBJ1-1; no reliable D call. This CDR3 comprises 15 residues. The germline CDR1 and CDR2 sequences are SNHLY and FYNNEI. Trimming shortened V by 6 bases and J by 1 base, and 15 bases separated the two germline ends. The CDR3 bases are TGTGCCAGCAGGTCCCAGAGGGTTGAGAACACTGAAGCTTTCTTT. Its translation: CASRSQRVENTEAFF.

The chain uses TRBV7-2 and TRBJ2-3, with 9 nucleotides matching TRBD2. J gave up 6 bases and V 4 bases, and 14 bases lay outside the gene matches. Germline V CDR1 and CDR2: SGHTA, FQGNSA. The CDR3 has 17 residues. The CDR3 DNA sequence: TGTGCCAGCAGCTCGGTGGTCGTGGCGGGAGGGGTGGATACGCAGTATTTT. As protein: CASSSVVVAGGVDTQYF.

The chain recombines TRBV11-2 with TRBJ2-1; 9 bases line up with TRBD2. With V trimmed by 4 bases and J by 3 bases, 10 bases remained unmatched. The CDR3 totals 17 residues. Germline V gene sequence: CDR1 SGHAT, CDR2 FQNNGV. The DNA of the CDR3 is TGTGCCAGCAGCTGGGACCCGGCGGGAGGGCACTACAATGAGCAGTTCTTC. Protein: CASSWDPAGGHYNEQFF.

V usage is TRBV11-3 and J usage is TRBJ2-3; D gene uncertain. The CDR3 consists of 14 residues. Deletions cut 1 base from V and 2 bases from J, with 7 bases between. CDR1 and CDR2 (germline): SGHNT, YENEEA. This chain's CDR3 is CASSLGRSTDTQYF. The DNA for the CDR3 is TGTGCCAGCAGCTTAGGCAGATCCACAGATACGCAGTATTTT. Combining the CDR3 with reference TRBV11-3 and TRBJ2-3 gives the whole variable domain EAGVVQSPRYKIIEKKQPVAFWCNPISGHNTLYWYLQNLGQGPELLIRYENEEAVDDSQLPKDRFSAERLKGVDSTLKIQPAELGDSAVYLCASSLGRSTDTQYFGPGTRLTVL.

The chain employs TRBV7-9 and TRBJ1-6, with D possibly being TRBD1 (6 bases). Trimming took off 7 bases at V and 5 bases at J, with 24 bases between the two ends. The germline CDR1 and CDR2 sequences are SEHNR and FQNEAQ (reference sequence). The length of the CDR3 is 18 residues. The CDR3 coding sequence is TGTGCCAGCACCTTCTCACAGGGATTCTTTGGGGATAATTCACCCCTCCACTTT. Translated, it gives CASTFSQGFFGDNSPLHF. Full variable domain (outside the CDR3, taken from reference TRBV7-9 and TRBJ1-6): DTGVSQNPRHKITKRGQNVTFRCDPISEHNRLYWYRQTLGQGPEFLTYFQNEAQLEKSRLLSDRFSAERPKGSFSTLEIQRTEQGDSAMYLCASTFSQGFFGDNSPLHFGNGTRLTVT.

Written as DNA, the CDR3 is TGTGCCAGCAGCTTGGGCCGCTCCTTAAACACCGGGGAGCTGTTTTTT. Its translation: CASSLGRSLNTGELFF. The chain joins TRBV5-4 to TRBJ2-2; D gene unclear. The CDR3 spans 16 residues. Trimming pared 0 bases from V and 2 bases from J, leaving 11 bases between. Looked up from germline, CDR1 is SGHNT and CDR2 is YYREEE (reference sequence). Variable domain in full (rest from reference TRBV5-4 and TRBJ2-2): ETGVTQSPTHLIKTRGQQVTLRCSSQSGHNTVSWYQQALGQGPQFIFQYYREEENGRGNFPPRFSGLQFPNYSSELNVNALELDDSALYLCASSLGRSLNTGELFFGEGSRLTVL.

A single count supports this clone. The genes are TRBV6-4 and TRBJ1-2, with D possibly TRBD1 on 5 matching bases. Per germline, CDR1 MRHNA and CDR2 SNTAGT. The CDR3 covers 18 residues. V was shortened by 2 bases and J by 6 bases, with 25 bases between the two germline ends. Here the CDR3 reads CASSDRSGLQGASDGYTF. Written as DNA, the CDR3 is TGTGCCAGCAGTGACAGGTCAGGGCTCCAAGGTGCTTCCGATGGCTACACCTTC.

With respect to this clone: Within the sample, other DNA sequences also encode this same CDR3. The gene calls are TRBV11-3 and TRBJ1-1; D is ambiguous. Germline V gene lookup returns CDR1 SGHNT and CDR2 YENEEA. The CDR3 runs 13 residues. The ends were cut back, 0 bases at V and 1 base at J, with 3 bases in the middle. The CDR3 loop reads CASSLEGNTEAFF. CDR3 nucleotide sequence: TGTGCCAGCAGCTTAGAGGGGAACACTGAAGCTTTCTTT. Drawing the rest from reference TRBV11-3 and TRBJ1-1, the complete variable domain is EAGVVQSPRYKIIEKKQPVAFWCNPISGHNTLYWYLQNLGQGPELLIRYENEEAVDDSQLPKDRFSAERLKGVDSTLKIQPAELGDSAVYLCASSLEGNTEAFFGQGTRLTVV.

CDR3 loop: CASSPPDGTYEQYF. CDR3 nucleotides: TGTGCCAGCTCACCACCGGACGGAACATACGAGCAGTACTTC. This chain joins TRBV18 and TRBJ2-7; D unclear. Between the trimmed V and J ends, which lost 0 bases and 4 bases, there was a span of 10 bases. Germline-derived CDR1 and CDR2 are KGHSH and LQKENI. The CDR3 sequence is 14 residues long.

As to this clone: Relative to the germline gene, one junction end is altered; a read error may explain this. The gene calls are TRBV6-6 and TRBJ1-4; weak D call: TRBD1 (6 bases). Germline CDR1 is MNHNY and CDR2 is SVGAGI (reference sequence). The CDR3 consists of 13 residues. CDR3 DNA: TGTGCCAGCAGACAGGACAGTGACGAAAAGCTGTTTTTT. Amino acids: CASRQDSDEKLFF.

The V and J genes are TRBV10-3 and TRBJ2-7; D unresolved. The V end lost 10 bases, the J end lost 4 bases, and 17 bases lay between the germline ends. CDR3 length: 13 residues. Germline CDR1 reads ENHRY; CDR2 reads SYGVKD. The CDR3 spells CATLPDPVYEQYF. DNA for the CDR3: TGTGCCACCCTACCCGATCCCGTTTACGAGCAGTACTTC.

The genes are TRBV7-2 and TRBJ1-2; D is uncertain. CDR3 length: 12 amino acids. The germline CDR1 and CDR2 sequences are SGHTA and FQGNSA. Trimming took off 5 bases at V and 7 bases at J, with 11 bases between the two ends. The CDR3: CASSPRLRGYTF. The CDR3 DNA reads TGTGCCAGCAGCCCACGACTTCGTGGCTACACCTTC. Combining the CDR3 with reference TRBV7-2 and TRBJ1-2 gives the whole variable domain GAGVSQSPSNKVTEKGKDVELRCDPISGHTALYWYRQSLGQGLEFLIYFQGNSAPDKSGLPSDRFSAERTGGSVSTLTIQRTQQEDSAVYLCASSPRLRGYTFGSGTRLTVV.

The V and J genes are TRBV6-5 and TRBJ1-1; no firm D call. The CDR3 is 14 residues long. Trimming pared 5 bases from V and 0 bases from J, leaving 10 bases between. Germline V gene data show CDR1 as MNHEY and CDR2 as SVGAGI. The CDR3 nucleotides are TGTGCCAGCAGTCATACAGAGTTGAACACTGAAGCTTTCTTT. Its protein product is CASSHTELNTEAFF.

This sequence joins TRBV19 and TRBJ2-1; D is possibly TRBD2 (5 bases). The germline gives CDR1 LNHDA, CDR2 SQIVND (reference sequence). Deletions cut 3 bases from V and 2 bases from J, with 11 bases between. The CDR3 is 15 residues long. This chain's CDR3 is CASSMDGVTYNEQFF. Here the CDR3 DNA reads TGTGCCAGTAGTATGGACGGGGTTACCTACAATGAGCAGTTCTTC.

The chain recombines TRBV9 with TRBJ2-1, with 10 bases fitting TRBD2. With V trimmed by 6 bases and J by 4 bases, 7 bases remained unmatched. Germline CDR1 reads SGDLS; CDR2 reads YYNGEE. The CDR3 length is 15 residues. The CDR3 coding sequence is TGTGCCAGCACCAAAAGCGGGAGGGCTTACAATGAGCAGTTCTTC. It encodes CASTKSGRAYNEQFF.

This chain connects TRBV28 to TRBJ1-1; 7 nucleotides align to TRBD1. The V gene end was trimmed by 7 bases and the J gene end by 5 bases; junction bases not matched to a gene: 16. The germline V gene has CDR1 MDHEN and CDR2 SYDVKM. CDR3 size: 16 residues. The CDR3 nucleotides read TGTGCCAGCAACCGAAGACGTCCAGGGGGATGGACTGAAGCTTTCTTT. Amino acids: CASNRRRPGGWTEAFF.

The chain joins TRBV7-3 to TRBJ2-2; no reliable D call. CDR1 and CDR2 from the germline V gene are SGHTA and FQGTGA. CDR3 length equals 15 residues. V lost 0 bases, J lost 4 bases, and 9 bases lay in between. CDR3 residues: CASSLTGPFTGELFF. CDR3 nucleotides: TGTGCCAGCAGCTTAACTGGGCCCTTCACCGGGGAGCTGTTTTTT.

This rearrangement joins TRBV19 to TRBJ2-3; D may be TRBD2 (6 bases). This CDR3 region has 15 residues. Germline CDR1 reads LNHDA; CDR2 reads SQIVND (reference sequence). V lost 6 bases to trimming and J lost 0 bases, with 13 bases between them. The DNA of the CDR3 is TGTGCCAGTAGCGGGACTTTTACTAGCACAGATACGCAGTATTTT. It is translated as CASSGTFTSTDTQYF.

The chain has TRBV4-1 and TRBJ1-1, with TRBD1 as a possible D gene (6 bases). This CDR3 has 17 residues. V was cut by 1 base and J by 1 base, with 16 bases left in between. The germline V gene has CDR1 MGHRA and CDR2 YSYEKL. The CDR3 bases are TGCGCCAGCAGCCAAGGGTTTGTCGGGACACCGAACACTGAAGCTTTCTTT. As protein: CASSQGFVGTPNTEAFF.

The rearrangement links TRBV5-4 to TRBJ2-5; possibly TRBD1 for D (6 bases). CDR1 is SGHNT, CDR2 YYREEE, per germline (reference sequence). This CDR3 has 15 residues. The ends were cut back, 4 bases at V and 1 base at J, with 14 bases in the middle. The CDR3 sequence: CASSPMDRPQETQYF. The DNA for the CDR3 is TGTGCCAGCAGCCCTATGGACAGACCCCAAGAGACCCAGTACTTC.

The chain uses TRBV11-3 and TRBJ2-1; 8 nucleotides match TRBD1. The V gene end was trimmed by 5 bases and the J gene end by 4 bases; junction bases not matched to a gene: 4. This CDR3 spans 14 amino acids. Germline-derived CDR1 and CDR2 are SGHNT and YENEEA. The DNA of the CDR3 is TGTGCCAGCAGCACGGGACAGGCGTACAATGAGCAGTTCTTC. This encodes CASSTGQAYNEQFF.

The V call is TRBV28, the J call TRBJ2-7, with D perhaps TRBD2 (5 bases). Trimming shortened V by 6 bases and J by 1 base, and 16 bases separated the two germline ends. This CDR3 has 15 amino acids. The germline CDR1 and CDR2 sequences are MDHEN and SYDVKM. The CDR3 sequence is CASSPERAISYEQYF. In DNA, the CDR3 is TGTGCCAGCAGCCCTGAGAGGGCCATATCCTACGAGCAGTACTTC.